Only a few counts were recorded for the clone carrying this TCR beta chain. What it binds is not known. Other DNA sequences within the sample encode an identical CDR3. This entry belongs to a study of beta chain features in type 1 diabetes. Study-wide results and caveats: TCRB repertoires of naive, central memory and Treg cells appeared more similar among patients than among healthy donors. Patients with type 1 diabetes showed fewer VDJ junction insertions and more deletions.

Since all of the isolated RNA was reverse transcribed, expressed TCRB transcripts were what got sequenced. Some clones are missing from TCRdb's copy, which holds only in-frame ones; the method was immunoSEQ multiplex PCR. The sample holds over 700,000 clones, about 17% seen once. Germline-derived CDR1 and CDR2 are MDHEN and SYDVKM. There are 15 residues in the CDR3. V was cut by 6 bases and J by 1 base, with 13 bases left in between. Sequencing was performed on naive CD4+ T cells from blood. This chain uses TRBV28 with TRBJ1-5; maybe TRBD1 (6 bases). The sequence came from a woman younger than 35 in good health. In DNA, the CDR3 is TGTGCCAGCAGGACGGGGGGCGGAAGCAATCAGCCCCAGCATTTT. Its translation is CASRTGGGSNQPQHF.